This is a list of T cell receptor beta chains from one sample in a study of cytomegalovirus exposure and HLA in healthy donors. Using immunoSEQ multiplex PCR, the repertoire was profiled, and TCRdb retains in-frame clones only, with some absent. The table shows around 140,000 clones, with around 80% occurring only once. The sequenced sample was PBMCs. The receptors shown here come from a man between 45 and 60 years old in good health and CMV-seronegative. Both conserved end residues are part of each CDR3. The D gene is left open where the match is weak. Size is omitted from some rows. Given values are once, few, many or a class for expanded clones.

TRBV2	.	.	TRBJ1-2	CASSEDAGPYGYTF	TGTGCCAGCAGTGAAGATGCAGGGCCCTATGGCTACACCTTC
TRBV11-2	TRBD2	.	TRBJ2-1	CASSFAGTSTNEQFF	TGTGCCAGCAGCTTTGCCGGGACTAGCACAAATGAGCAGTTCTTC
TRBV14	.	.	TRBJ1-6	CASSLLGLSSYNSPLHF	TGTGCCAGCAGCCTCCTGGGCCTGAGCTCCTATAATTCACCCCTCCACTTT
TRBV9	TRBD1	.	TRBJ2-1	CASSAGQYYNEQFF	TGTGCCAGCAGCGCGGGACAGTACTACAATGAGCAGTTCTTC
TRBV21-1	.	.	TRBJ1-5	CASSKIGQGVNQPQHF	TGTGCCAGCAGCAAAATTGGACAGGGGGTGAATCAGCCCCAGCATTTT
TRBV28	.	.	TRBJ1-1	CASSLRQGGNTEAFF	TGTGCCAGCAGTTTACGGCAGGGCGGGAACACTGAAGCTTTCTTT
TRBV12-2	.	.	TRBJ2-7	CASRDSSYEQYF	TGTGCAAGCCGGGACAGCTCCTACGAGCAGTACTTC
TRBV29-1	TRBD2	.	TRBJ2-7	CSVLVWRGATYEQYF	TGCAGCGTTCTGGTTTGGCGGGGGGCAACCTACGAGCAGTACTTC
TRBV7-2	TRBD2	few	TRBJ2-1	CASRPSGTYNEQFF	TGTGCCAGCAGACCTAGCGGTACCTACAATGAGCAGTTCTTC
TRBV19	.	.	TRBJ2-6	CASSIPGDRPSSGANVLTF	TGTGCCAGTAGTATTCCGGGGGACCGTCCGAGCTCTGGGGCCAACGTCCTGACTTTC
TRBV5-6	.	.	TRBJ1-1	CASSLGIGANTEAFF	TGTGCCAGCAGCTTGGGGATAGGGGCTAACACTGAAGCTTTCTTT
TRBV6-1	TRBD1	.	TRBJ2-7	CASSGIQTGGYLSYEQYF	TGTGCCAGCAGTGGAATTCAGACAGGGGGCTACCTCTCCTACGAGCAGTACTTC
TRBV6-1	TRBD1	.	TRBJ1-5	CASRGQGENQPQHF	TGTGCCAGCAGAGGACAGGGAGAGAATCAGCCCCAGCATTTT
TRBV27	.	few	TRBJ1-1	CASSSQGGGHTEAFF	TGTGCCAGCAGTTCCCAAGGGGGGGGCCACACTGAAGCTTTCTTT
TRBV29-1	TRBD2	.	TRBJ2-7	CSVEDVSGSSYEQYF	TGCAGCGTTGAAGATGTTAGCGGGAGTTCCTACGAGCAGTACTTC
TRBV27	TRBD1	.	TRBJ1-1	CASSSGQGSSGAFF	TGTGCCAGCAGCTCGGGACAGGGATCTTCGGGAGCTTTCTTT
TRBV6-5	.	.	TRBJ1-5	CASSYSPNSNQPQHF	TGTGCCAGCAGTTACTCGCCCAACTCAAATCAGCCCCAGCATTTT
TRBV19	.	.	TRBJ1-1	CASSIGGEGTEAFF	TGTGCCAGTAGTATAGGCGGGGAAGGGACTGAAGCTTTCTTT
TRBV20-1	.	.	TRBJ1-1	CSAGPRTEAFF	TGCAGTGCTGGCCCCAGGACTGAAGCTTTCTTT
TRBV21-1	.	.	TRBJ1-4	CASSKEGRVGTNEKLFF	TGTGCCAGCAGCAAAGAGGGCAGGGTTGGCACTAATGAAAAACTGTTTTTT
TRBV20-1	.	.	TRBJ2-1	CSAAGKDEQFF	TGCAGTGCCGCAGGGAAGGACGAGCAGTTCTTC
TRBV5-1	TRBD1	.	TRBJ2-7	CASSTGTGKHEQYF	TGCGCCAGCAGCACCGGGACAGGGAAACACGAGCAGTACTTC
TRBV7-9	TRBD2	.	TRBJ2-1	CASSLSGTSGNEQFF	TGTGCCAGCAGCTTAAGTGGGACTAGCGGCAATGAGCAGTTCTTC
TRBV19	.	.	TRBJ2-7	CASSIQGDLVYEQYF	TGTGCCAGTAGTATCCAGGGTGACCTCGTCTACGAGCAGTACTTC
TRBV18	TRBD1	.	TRBJ1-1	CASSPGQGTPEAFF	TGTGCCAGCTCACCCGGACAGGGGACGCCTGAAGCTTTCTTT
TRBV27	.	.	TRBJ1-1	CASSPVPGLSTFF	TGTGCCAGCAGTCCCGTGCCAGGGCTTTCAACTTTCTTT
TRBV5-4	.	.	TRBJ1-5	CASSENSNQPQHF	TGTGCCAGCAGCGAGAACAGCAATCAGCCCCAGCATTTT
TRBV7-7	.	.	TRBJ2-3	CASSPGPRGGTDTQYF	TGTGCCAGCAGCCCCGGTCCCAGGGGTGGCACAGATACGCAGTATTTT